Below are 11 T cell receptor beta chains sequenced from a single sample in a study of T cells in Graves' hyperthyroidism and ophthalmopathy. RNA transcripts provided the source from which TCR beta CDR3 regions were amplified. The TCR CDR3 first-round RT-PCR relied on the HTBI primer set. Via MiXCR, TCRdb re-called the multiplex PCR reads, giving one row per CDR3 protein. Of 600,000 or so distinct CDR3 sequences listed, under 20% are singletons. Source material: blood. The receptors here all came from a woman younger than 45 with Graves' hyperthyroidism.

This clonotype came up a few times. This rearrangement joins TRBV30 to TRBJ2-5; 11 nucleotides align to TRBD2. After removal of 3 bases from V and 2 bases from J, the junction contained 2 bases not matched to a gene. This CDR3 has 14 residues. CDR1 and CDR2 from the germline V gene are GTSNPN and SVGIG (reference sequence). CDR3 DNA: TGTGCCTGGAGGCCTAGCGGGGGGCAAGAGACCCAGTACTTC. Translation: CAWRPSGGQETQYF.

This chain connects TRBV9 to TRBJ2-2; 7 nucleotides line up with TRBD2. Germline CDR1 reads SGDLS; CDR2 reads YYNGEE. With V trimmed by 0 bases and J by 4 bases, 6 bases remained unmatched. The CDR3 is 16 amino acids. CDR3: CASSVASSGLTGELFF. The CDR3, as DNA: TGTGCCAGCAGCGTAGCTAGTAGCGGGCTCACCGGGGAGCTGTTTTTT. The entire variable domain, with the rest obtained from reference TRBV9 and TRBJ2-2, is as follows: DSGVTQTPKHLITATGQRVTLRCSPRSGDLSVYWYQQSLDQGLQFLIQYYNGEERAKGNILERFSAQQFPDLHSELNLSSLELGDSALYFCASSVASSGLTGELFFGEGSRLTVL.

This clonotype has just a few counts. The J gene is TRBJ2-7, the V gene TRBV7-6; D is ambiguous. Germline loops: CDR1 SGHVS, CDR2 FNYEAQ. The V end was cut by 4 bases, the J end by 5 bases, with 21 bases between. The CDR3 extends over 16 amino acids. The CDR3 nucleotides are TGTGCCAGCAGCTCCGACCGGCAGGTTCCTAGTCACGAGCAGTACTTC. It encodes CASSSDRQVPSHEQYF. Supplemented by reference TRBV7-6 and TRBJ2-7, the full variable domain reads GAGVSQSPRYKVTKRGQDVALRCDPISGHVSLYWYRQALGQGPEFLTYFNYEAQQDKSGLPNDRFSAERPEGSISTLTIQRTEQRDSAMYRCASSSDRQVPSHEQYFGPGTRLTVT.

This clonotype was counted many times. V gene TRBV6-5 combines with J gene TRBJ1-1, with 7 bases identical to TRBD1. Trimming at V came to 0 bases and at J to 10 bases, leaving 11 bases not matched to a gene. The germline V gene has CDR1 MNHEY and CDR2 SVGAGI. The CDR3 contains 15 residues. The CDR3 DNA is TGTGCCAGCAGTTACTCCGCTGGGACAGCAATCCCAGCTTTCTTT. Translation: CASSYSAGTAIPAFF.

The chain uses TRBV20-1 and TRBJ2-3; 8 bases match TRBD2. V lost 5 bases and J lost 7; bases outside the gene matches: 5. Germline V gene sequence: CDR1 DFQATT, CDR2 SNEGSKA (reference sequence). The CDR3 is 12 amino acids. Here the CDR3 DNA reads TGCAGTGCTCGCCGGACTAGCCATACGCAGTATTTT. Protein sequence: CSARRTSHTQYF.

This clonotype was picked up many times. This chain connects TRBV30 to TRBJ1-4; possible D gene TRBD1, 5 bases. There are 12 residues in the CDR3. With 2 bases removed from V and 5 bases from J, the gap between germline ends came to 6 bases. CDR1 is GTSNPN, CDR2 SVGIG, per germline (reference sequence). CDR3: CAWSRTNEKLFF. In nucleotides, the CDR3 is TGTGCCTGGAGTAGGACAAATGAAAAACTGTTTTTT.

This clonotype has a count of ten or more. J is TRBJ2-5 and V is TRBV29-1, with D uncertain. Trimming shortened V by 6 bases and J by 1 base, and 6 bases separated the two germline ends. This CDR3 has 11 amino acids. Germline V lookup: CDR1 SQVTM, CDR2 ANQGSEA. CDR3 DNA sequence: TGCAGCGTCGTGGGCCAAGAGACCCAGTACTTC. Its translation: CSVVGQETQYF.

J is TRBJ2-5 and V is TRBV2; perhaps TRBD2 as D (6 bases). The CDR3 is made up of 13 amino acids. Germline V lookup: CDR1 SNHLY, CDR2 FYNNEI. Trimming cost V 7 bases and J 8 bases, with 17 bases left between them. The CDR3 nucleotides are TGTGCCAGCAAAGAGGGGTTGGGGGGTACCCAGTACTTC. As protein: CASKEGLGGTQYF.

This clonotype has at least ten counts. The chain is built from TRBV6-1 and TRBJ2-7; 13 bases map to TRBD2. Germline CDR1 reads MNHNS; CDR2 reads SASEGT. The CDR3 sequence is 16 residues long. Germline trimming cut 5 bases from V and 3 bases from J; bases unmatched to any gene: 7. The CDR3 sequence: CASSPQGLAGSYEQYF. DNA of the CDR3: TGTGCCAGCAGTCCCCAGGGACTAGCGGGAAGCTACGAGCAGTACTTC.

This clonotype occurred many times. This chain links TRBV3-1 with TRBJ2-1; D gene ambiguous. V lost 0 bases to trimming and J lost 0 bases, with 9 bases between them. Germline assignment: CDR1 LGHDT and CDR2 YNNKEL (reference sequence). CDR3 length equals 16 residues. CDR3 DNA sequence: TGTGCCAGCAGCCAAGAGAAGTGGAGCTCCTACAATGAGCAGTTCTTC. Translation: CASSQEKWSSYNEQFF.

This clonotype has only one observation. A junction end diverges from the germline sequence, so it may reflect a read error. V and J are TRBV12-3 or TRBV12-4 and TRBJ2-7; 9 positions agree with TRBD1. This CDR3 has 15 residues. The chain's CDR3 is CASSPGTGISYEQCF. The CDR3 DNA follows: TGTGCCAGCAGCCCGGGGACAGGGATTAGCTACGAGCAGTGCTTC.